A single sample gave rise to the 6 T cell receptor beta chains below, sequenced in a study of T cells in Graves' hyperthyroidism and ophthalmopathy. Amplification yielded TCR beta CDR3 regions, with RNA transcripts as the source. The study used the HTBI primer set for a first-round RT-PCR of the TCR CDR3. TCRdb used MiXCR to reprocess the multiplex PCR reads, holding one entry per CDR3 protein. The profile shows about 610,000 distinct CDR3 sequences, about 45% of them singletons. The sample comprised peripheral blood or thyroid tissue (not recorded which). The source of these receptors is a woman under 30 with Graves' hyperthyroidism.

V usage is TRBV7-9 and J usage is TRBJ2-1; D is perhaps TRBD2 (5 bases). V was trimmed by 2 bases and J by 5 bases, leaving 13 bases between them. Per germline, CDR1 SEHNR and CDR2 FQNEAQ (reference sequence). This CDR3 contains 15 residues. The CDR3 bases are TGTGCCAGCAGCTTACCCCGGGGAGTTGACAATGAGCAGTTCTTC. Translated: CASSLPRGVDNEQFF.

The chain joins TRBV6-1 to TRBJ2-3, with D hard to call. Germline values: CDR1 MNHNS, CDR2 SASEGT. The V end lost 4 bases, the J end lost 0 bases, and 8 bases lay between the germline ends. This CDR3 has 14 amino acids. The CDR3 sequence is CASSVSTSTDTQYF. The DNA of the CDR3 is TGTGCCAGCAGTGTGAGTACCAGCACAGATACGCAGTATTTT.

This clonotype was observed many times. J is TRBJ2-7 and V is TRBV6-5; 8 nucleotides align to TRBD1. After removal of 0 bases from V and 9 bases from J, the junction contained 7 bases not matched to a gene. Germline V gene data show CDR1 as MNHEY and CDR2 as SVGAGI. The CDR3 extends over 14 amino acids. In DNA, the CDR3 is TGTGCCAGCAGTTACTCTATTACGACAGGGGCGCAGTACTTC. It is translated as CASSYSITTGAQYF.

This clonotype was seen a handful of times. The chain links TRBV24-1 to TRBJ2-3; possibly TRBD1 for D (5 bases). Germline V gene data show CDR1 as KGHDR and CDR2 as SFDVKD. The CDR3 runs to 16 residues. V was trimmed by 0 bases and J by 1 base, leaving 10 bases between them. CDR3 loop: CATSDLRKQGTDTQYF. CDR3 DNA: TGTGCCACCAGTGATTTGAGGAAACAGGGCACAGATACGCAGTATTTT.

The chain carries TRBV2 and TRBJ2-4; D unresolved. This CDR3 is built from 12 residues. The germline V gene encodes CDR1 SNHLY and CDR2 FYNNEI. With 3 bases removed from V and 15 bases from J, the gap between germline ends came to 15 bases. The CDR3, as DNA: TGTGCCAGCAGTGACATGTTGCGGTTCTCGTACTTC. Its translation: CASSDMLRFSYF. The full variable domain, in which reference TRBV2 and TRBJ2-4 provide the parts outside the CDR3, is EPEVTQTPSHQVTQMGQEVILRCVPISNHLYFYWYRQILGQKVEFLVSFYNNEISEKSEIFDDQFSVERPDGSNFTLKIRSTKLEDSAMYFCASSDMLRFSYFGAGTRLSVL.

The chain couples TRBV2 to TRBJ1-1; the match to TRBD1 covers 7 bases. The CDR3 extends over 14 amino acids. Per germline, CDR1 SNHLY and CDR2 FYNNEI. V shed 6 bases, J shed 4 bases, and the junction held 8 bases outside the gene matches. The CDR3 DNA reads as TGTGCCAGCAGCTTCGGCAGGGGGGGCACTGAAGCTTTCTTT. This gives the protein CASSFGRGGTEAFF.